This note documents a single T cell receptor beta chain sequence. This entry is derived from a study of PD-L1 blockade in urothelial cancer. The CDR3 sequence is 19 residues long. The trim removed 2 bases at V and 0 bases at J, leaving 11 bases unmatched. CDR1 SGHTA and CDR2 FQGTGA come from the germline V gene. Each PCR received spiked synthetic TCR analog templates. The protocol was immunoSEQ multiplex PCR, while the TCRdb copy is restricted to in-frame clones and leaves out a portion. The repertoire has tens of thousands of clones, about 85% of them found once; the top ten carry less than 8%. V gene TRBV7-3 combines with J gene TRBJ2-2; 8 positions agree with TRBD2. The specimen was PBMCs, collected around atezolizumab (anti-PD-L1) treatment. The clonotype originates from a man between 60 and 75 years old with urothelial cancer. The CDR3 bases are TGTGCCAGCAGCTTACTCGGATTGGCGGGGGGCGCGAACACCGGGGAGCTGTTTTTT. It translates to CASSLLGLAGGANTGELFF.